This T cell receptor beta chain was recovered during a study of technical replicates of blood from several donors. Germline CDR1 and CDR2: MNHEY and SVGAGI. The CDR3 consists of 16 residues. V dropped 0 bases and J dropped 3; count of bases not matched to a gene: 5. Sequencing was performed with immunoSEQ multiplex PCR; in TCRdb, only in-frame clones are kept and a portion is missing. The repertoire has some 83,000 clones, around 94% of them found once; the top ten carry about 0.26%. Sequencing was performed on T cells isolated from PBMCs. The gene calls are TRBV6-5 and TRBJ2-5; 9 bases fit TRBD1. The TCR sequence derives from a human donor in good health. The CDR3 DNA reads TGTGCCAGCAGTTACTCGTGGGGGACAGGGAAAGAGACCCAGTACTTC. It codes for CASSYSWGTGKETQYF.